One sample yielded the 5 T cell receptor beta chains listed below, sequenced in a study of blood T cell repertoires in COVID-19. Method: immunoSEQ multiplex PCR; TCRdb's copy keeps in-frame clones and lacks some. The sample lists almost 200,000 clones; approximately 86% were seen once. The sequenced material came from peripheral blood. The receptors were gathered from a man aged 60 to 69 with COVID-19, enrolled during active disease.

J is TRBJ1-3 and V is TRBV14; perhaps TRBD1 as D (5 bases). V dropped 4 bases and J dropped 1 base, with 14 bases sitting between them. In germline, CDR1 is SGHDN, CDR2 FVKESK. The CDR3 runs to 16 residues. CDR3 nucleotides: TGTGCCAGCAGCCCAGGCGGCTACAGGTCTGGAAACACCATATATTTT. It is translated as CASSPGGYRSGNTIYF.

V is TRBV5-1 and J is TRBJ2-3, with 11 bases that match TRBD1. Germline-derived CDR1 and CDR2 are SGHRS and YFSETQ. Trimming took 0 bases from V and 4 from J; bases not matched to a gene: 1. This CDR3 contains 15 residues. The DNA for the CDR3 is TGCGCCAGCAGCTTGGGGACAGGGGGCCCAGATACGCAGTATTTT. This sequence encodes CASSLGTGGPDTQYF.

V gene TRBV18 combines with J gene TRBJ1-2; D gene uncertain. Trimming removed 1 base from V and 3 bases from J, with 15 bases in between. The CDR3 consists of 16 residues. Germline-derived CDR1 and CDR2 are KGHSH and LQKENI. CDR3 sequence reads: CASSPQWRRGDYGYTF. Here the CDR3 DNA reads TGTGCCAGCTCACCACAGTGGCGACGCGGGGACTATGGCTACACCTTC.

The chain has TRBV5-6 and TRBJ1-1; no clear D. V shed 3 bases and J shed 9 bases, with 12 bases lying between them. The germline V gene encodes CDR1 SGHDT and CDR2 YYEEEE. The CDR3 is made up of 12 amino acids. This CDR3 is CASSSAGIKAFF. As DNA, the CDR3 is TGTGCCAGCAGCTCCGCGGGAATTAAAGCTTTCTTT.

This chain links TRBV18 with TRBJ2-2; no definite D call. V was pared by 0 bases and J by 2 bases, with 4 bases between. Germline loops: CDR1 KGHSH, CDR2 LQKENI. The CDR3 sequence is 14 residues long. Here the CDR3 DNA reads TGTGCCAGCTCACCACCGACAAACACCGGGGAGCTGTTTTTT. Protein product: CASSPPTNTGELFF. Full variable domain (missing parts from reference TRBV18 and TRBJ2-2): NAGVMQNPRHLVRRRGQEARLRCSPMKGHSHVYWYRQLPEEGLKFMVYLQKENIIDESGMPKERFSAEFPKEGPSILRIQQVVRGDSAAYFCASSPPTNTGELFFGEGSRLTVL.